A selection of T cell receptor beta chains follows, all from one sample in a study of blood T cell repertoires in COVID-19. Method: immunoSEQ multiplex PCR; TCRdb's copy keeps in-frame clones and lacks some. The data hold fewer than 300,000 clones, with approximately 82% observed a single time. Sequenced: peripheral blood. These receptor sequences come from a woman aged 18-29 years with acute or convalescent COVID-19. Each CDR3 is given with its conserved first and last residue. Fields, in order: clone size, J gene, D gene, V gene, CDR3 protein, CDR3 DNA. D genes are given only for firm matches. Expanded clones get a size class; other rows say once, few or many, or leave the size out.

>NA|TRBJ2-1|TRBD1|TRBV27
CASSGGTGISNEQFF
TGTGCCAGCAGCGGAGGGACAGGTATTTCGAATGAGCAGTTCTTC
>few|TRBJ1-2|TRBD1|TRBV6-2/TRBV6-3
CASSYSGQGMGYTF
TGTGCCAGCAGTTACTCGGGACAGGGAATGGGCTACACCTTC
>NA|TRBJ2-5|NA|TRBV27
CASSSREETQYF
TGTGCCAGCAGTTCGAGGGAAGAGACCCAGTACTTC
>NA|TRBJ2-7|NA|TRBV28
CASSLGFAGTYEQYF
TGTGCCAGCAGTTTAGGCTTTGCGGGCACCTACGAGCAGTACTTC
>NA|TRBJ2-7|NA|TRBV5-5
CASSLGDTAYEQYF
TGTGCCAGCAGCTTGGGGGACACAGCCTACGAGCAGTACTTC
>once|TRBJ2-4|TRBD1|TRBV27
CASRTPGQGSGKNIQYF
TGTGCCAGCCGGACACCGGGACAGGGATCAGGCAAAAACATTCAGTACTTC
>NA|TRBJ1-5|NA|TRBV10-1
CASSSLIRDSYSNQPQHF
TGCGCCAGCAGTTCATTGATTCGGGACTCTTATAGCAATCAGCCCCAGCATTTT
>NA|TRBJ2-4|TRBD2|TRBV5-6
CASRPGTSGFMDIQYF
TGTGCCAGCAGACCCGGGACTAGCGGGTTTATGGACATTCAGTACTTC
>NA|TRBJ2-1|NA|TRBV6-2/TRBV6-3
CASSYLGDEQFF
TGTGCCAGCAGTTACCTGGGCGATGAGCAGTTCTTC
>NA|TRBJ2-7|TRBD2|TRBV6-2/TRBV6-3
CASSPVWEGSYEQYF
TGTGCCAGCAGTCCCGTTTGGGAGGGCTCCTACGAGCAGTACTTC
>NA|TRBJ2-7|TRBD1|TRBV27
CASTPSGTGYSYEQYF
TGTGCCAGCACCCCCTCCGGGACAGGGTACTCCTACGAGCAGTACTTC
>NA|TRBJ1-2|NA|TRBV6-5
CASTPGGGYGYTF
TGTGCCAGCACCCCGGGGGGGGGCTATGGCTACACCTTC
>few|TRBJ2-7|NA|TRBV4-2
CASSQGQGYYEQYF
TGTGCCAGCAGCCAGGGGCAGGGATACTACGAGCAGTACTTC
>NA|TRBJ1-1|NA|TRBV28
CASSTTLVTEAFF
TGTGCCAGCAGCACGACACTCGTCACTGAAGCTTTCTTT
>medium-sized|TRBJ2-2|TRBD1|TRBV2
CASRPTGRNTGELFF
TGTGCCAGCAGGCCGACAGGGAGGAACACCGGGGAGCTGTTTTTT
>NA|TRBJ1-4|NA|TRBV5-1
CASSETGYNEKLFF
TGCGCCAGCAGCGAGACAGGATATAATGAAAAACTGTTTTTT
>few|TRBJ1-2|NA|TRBV13
CASSYQSANYGYTF
TGTGCCAGCAGCTATCAATCAGCTAACTATGGCTACACCTTC
>NA|TRBJ2-7|TRBD2|TRBV14
CASRSLAAGRQYF
TGTGCCAGCCGATCTCTAGCGGCCGGCCGGCAGTACTTC
>NA|TRBJ2-1|TRBD2|TRBV13
CASSLVVGLAGGHEQFF
TGTGCCAGCAGCTTAGTGGTCGGTCTTGCGGGAGGGCATGAGCAGTTCTTC
>NA|TRBJ2-1|NA|TRBV5-6
CASSLLSRSYNEQFF
TGTGCCAGCAGCTTATTGTCTCGCTCCTACAATGAGCAGTTCTTC
>NA|TRBJ2-3|NA|TRBV5-1
CASSLVQTSTDTQYF
TGCGCCAGCAGCTTGGTACAGACGAGCACAGATACGCAGTATTTT
>NA|TRBJ2-3|NA|TRBV10-3
CATSDRTDTQYF
TGTGCCACCTCCGACAGGACGGATACGCAGTATTTT
>NA|TRBJ1-6|TRBD1|TRBV30
CAWTDRGGSPLHF
TGTGCCTGGACCGACAGGGGAGGATCACCCCTCCACTTT
>NA|TRBJ2-5|TRBD2|TRBV10-1
CASSEGREGPETQYF
TGCGCCAGCAGTGAAGGTCGGGAGGGCCCGGAGACCCAGTACTTC
>NA|TRBJ2-3|NA|TRBV2
CASSGLQDTQYF
TGTGCCAGCAGTGGGCTGCAAGATACGCAGTATTTT
>NA|TRBJ2-2|TRBD2|TRBV5-1
CASSLLAGRETGELFF
TGCGCCAGCAGCTTGTTGGCAGGGAGGGAAACCGGGGAGCTGTTTTTT
>NA|TRBJ2-5|NA|TRBV29-1
CSVDVRGLYQETQYF
TGCAGCGTTGATGTAAGGGGATTGTACCAAGAGACCCAGTACTTC
>NA|TRBJ2-5|NA|TRBV11-2
CASSLASETQYF
TGTGCCAGCAGCTTAGCGTCAGAGACCCAGTACTTC
>NA|TRBJ1-2|NA|TRBV5-1
CASSDRIGYGYTF
TGCGCCAGCAGCGACAGGATAGGGTATGGCTACACCTTC
>NA|TRBJ2-7|TRBD2|TRBV7-6
CASSLSSGTSGYEQYF
TGTGCCAGCAGCCTTTCTTCAGGGACTAGCGGCTACGAGCAGTACTTC
>NA|TRBJ1-2|NA|TRBV3-1/TRBV3-2
CASSQEWRRGYTF
TGTGCCAGCAGCCAAGAATGGAGGAGGGGCTACACCTTC
>NA|TRBJ1-2|NA|TRBV7-9
CASTSGESLGYTF
TGTGCCAGCACCTCGGGGGAATCTCTTGGCTACACCTTC
>NA|TRBJ1-5|TRBD1|TRBV5-6
CASSPQGLQPQHF
TGTGCCAGCAGCCCACAGGGGCTACAGCCCCAGCATTTT
>NA|TRBJ2-7|NA|TRBV5-6
CASSLGADTEQYF
TGTGCCAGCAGCTTGGGGGCAGATACGGAGCAGTACTTC
>NA|TRBJ1-2|TRBD1|TRBV3-1/TRBV3-2
CASSQDHRGRGYTF
TGTGCCAGCAGCCAAGATCATAGGGGGCGAGGCTACACCTTC
>NA|TRBJ1-2|TRBD1|TRBV13
CASSPSGTGLAGYTF
TGTGCCAGCAGCCCTTCGGGGACAGGGCTGGCTGGCTACACCTTC
>NA|TRBJ1-3|TRBD1|TRBV11-2
CASSAWTGGNTIYF
TGTGCCAGCAGCGCCTGGACAGGGGGAAACACCATATATTTT
>NA|TRBJ2-7|TRBD2|TRBV10-2
CASSESAGASYEQYF
TGCGCCAGCAGTGAGAGTGCGGGAGCTTCCTACGAGCAGTACTTC
>NA|TRBJ2-1|NA|TRBV5-1
CASSLDYREYGEQFF
TGCGCCAGCAGCTTGGACTACAGGGAGTACGGTGAGCAGTTCTTC
>NA|TRBJ2-1|TRBD1|TRBV6-5
CASSRQGVSEQFF
TGTGCCAGCAGTAGACAGGGGGTGAGTGAGCAGTTCTTC